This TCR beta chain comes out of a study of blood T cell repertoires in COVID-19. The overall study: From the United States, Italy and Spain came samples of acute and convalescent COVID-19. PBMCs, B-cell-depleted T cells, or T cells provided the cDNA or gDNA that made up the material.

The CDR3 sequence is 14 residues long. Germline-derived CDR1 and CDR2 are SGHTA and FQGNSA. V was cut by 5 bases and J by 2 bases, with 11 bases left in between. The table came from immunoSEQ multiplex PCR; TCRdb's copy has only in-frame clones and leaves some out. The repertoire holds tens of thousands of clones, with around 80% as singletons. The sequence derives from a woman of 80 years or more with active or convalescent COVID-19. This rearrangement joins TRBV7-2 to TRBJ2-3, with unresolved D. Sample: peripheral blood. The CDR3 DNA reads TGTGCCAGCAGCCTTAGCCACCCCACAGATACGCAGTATTTT. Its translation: CASSLSHPTDTQYF.